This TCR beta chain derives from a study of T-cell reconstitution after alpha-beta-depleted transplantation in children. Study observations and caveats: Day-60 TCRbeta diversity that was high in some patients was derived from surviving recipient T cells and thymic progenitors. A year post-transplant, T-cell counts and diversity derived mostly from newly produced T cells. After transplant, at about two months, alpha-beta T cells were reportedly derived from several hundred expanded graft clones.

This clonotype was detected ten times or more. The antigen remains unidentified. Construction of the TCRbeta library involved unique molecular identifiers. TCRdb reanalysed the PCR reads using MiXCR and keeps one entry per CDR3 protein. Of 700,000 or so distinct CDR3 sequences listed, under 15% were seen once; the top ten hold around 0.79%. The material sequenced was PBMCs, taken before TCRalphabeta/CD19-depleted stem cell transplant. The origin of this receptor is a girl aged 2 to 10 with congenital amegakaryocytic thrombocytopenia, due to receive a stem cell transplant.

The CDR3 region is CSARDVGTHNSPLHF. The CDR3, as DNA: TGCAGTGCTAGAGATGTAGGGACTCATAATTCACCCCTCCACTTT. The chain has TRBV20-1 and TRBJ1-6; D is perhaps TRBD1 (5 bases). With 0 bases removed from V and 5 bases from J, the gap between germline ends came to 11 bases. Germline V CDR1 and CDR2: DFQATT, SNEGSKA (reference sequence). The CDR3 loop spans 15 amino acids.